The 23 T cell receptor beta chains below all came from one sample that was sequenced in a study of regulatory dendritic cells for organ transplantation. Sorted subsets were CFSE-labeled and cultured roughly five days with allogeneic dendritic cells. The antigens these receptors bind are not known. Profiling relied on immunoSEQ multiplex PCR, and the TCRdb table lists in-frame clones only, not all of them. The sample lists some 9,300 clones; roughly 65% were seen once. Sequenced sample: naive CD4+ T cells from blood cultured with dendritic cells. Subset specified: CD45RA+ naive T cells. These receptors all stem from a human donor in good health.

V gene TRBV5-1 combines with J gene TRBJ2-4, with 8 positions matching TRBD1. V lost 4 bases, J lost 8 bases, and 5 bases stayed unmatched. From germline, CDR1 is SGHRS and CDR2 YFSETQ. The CDR3 contains 13 residues. This chain's CDR3 is CASSGGQGDIQYF. CDR3 coding DNA: TGCGCCAGCAGCGGCGGACAGGGAGACATTCAGTACTTC.

CDR3 bases: TGTGCCAGCAGTGAACTAGCGGGGTTGATCGATGAGCAGTTCTTC. This codes for CASSELAGLIDEQFF. This chain links TRBV2 with TRBJ2-1; 9 bases are a match to TRBD2. There are 15 residues in the CDR3. The germline CDR1 and CDR2 sequences are SNHLY and FYNNEI. The V gene end was trimmed by 2 bases and the J gene end by 8 bases; junction bases not matched to a gene: 7.

Comments on this clone: The same CDR3 can be traced to other DNA sequences in this sample. This sequence joins TRBV18 and TRBJ2-5; 7 bases are a match to TRBD1. In germline, CDR1 is KGHSH, CDR2 LQKENI. The CDR3 is made up of 15 amino acids. Unmatched junction bases numbered 6, after V lost 4 bases and J lost 1 base. CDR3 amino acids: CASSRGQVPQETQYF. CDR3 nucleotides: TGTGCCAGCTCACGAGGACAGGTTCCCCAAGAGACCCAGTACTTC.

The V call is TRBV5-1, the J call TRBJ2-7, with TRBD1 matching over 10 bases. The J segment lost 6 bases and the V segment lost 3 bases, leaving 6 bases of the junction unmatched. The CDR3 covers 14 residues. Germline V gene lookup returns CDR1 SGHRS and CDR2 YFSETQ. The CDR3 nucleotides read TGCGCCAGCAGCTCGGGGACAGGGGCCTTCGAGCAGTACTTC. This sequence encodes CASSSGTGAFEQYF.

This clone has a single count. J is TRBJ1-4 and V is TRBV5-1; 9 nucleotides align to TRBD1. Germline CDR1 and CDR2: SGHRS and YFSETQ. V was pared by 0 bases and J by 4 bases, with 4 bases of the junction left unmatched. This CDR3 is built from 16 residues. The CDR3 here is CASSLAPGQGNEKLFF. The CDR3 coding sequence is TGCGCCAGCAGCTTGGCCCCGGGACAGGGTAATGAAAAACTGTTTTTT. Full variable domain (missing parts from reference TRBV5-1 and TRBJ1-4): KAGVTQTPRYLIKTRGQQVTLSCSPISGHRSVSWYQQTPGQGLQFLFEYFSETQRNKGNFPGRFSGRQFSNSRSEMNVSTLELGDSALYLCASSLAPGQGNEKLFFGSGTQLSVL.

This clone was counted a few times. The CDR3 here is CASSEGPALGELFF. In nucleotides, the CDR3 is TGTGCCAGCAGTGAAGGGCCCGCTCTCGGGGAGCTGTTTTTT. The chain combines TRBV2 with TRBJ2-2; D is uncertain. The CDR3 runs 14 residues. The germline gives CDR1 SNHLY, CDR2 FYNNEI. V was pared by 1 base and J by 7 bases, with 10 bases between.

V is TRBV14 and J is TRBJ2-5, with TRBD2 as a possible D gene (6 bases). Germline V gene data show CDR1 as SGHDN and CDR2 as FVKESK. Trimming shortened V by 2 bases and J by 5 bases, and 18 bases separated the two germline ends. The CDR3 has 16 amino acids. The CDR3 spells CASSQRWDFMGETQYF. DNA of the CDR3: TGTGCCAGCAGCCAACGATGGGACTTTATGGGGGAGACCCAGTACTTC.

The V and J genes are TRBV6-4 and TRBJ1-5; D may be TRBD1 (5 bases). V lost 3 bases, J lost 2 bases, and 11 bases lay in between. CDR1 is MRHNA and CDR2 is SNTAGT in the germline V gene. The CDR3 loop spans 15 amino acids. The chain's CDR3 is CASSESGLGNQPQHF. In DNA, the CDR3 is TGTGCCAGCAGTGAGTCAGGGTTGGGCAATCAGCCCCAGCATTTT.

The chain links TRBV2 to TRBJ2-7; weak D call: TRBD2 (6 bases). The CDR3 is made up of 15 amino acids. The V end lost 6 bases, the J end lost 11 bases, and 26 bases lay between the germline ends. Looked up from germline, CDR1 is SNHLY and CDR2 is FYNNEI. CDR3 nucleotide sequence: TGTGCCAGCAGGAGAGAGGTTGGGACTGCGGCATGGAAGTACTTC. It translates to CASRREVGTAAWKYF.

The rearrangement uses TRBV6-5 and TRBJ1-2; D is perhaps TRBD1 (5 bases). The CDR3 sequence is 15 residues long. In germline, CDR1 is MNHEY, CDR2 SVGAGI. V lost 5 bases to trimming and J lost 4 bases, with 17 bases between them. CDR3 in amino acids: CASSPQGGEGYGYTF. The CDR3 DNA is TGTGCCAGCAGTCCGCAAGGAGGGGAAGGCTATGGCTACACCTTC.

The chain couples TRBV5-1 to TRBJ1-3, with D tentatively TRBD1 (5 bases). V was shortened by 0 bases and J by 2 bases, with 12 bases between the two germline ends. CDR1 SGHRS and CDR2 YFSETQ come from the germline V gene. The CDR3 extends over 16 amino acids. CDR3 amino acids: CASSLAGGSTGNTIYF. CDR3 nucleotide sequence: TGCGCCAGCAGCTTGGCCGGGGGGTCGACTGGAAACACCATATATTTT. Full variable domain (remainder filled in from reference TRBV5-1 and TRBJ1-3): KAGVTQTPRYLIKTRGQQVTLSCSPISGHRSVSWYQQTPGQGLQFLFEYFSETQRNKGNFPGRFSGRQFSNSRSEMNVSTLELGDSALYLCASSLAGGSTGNTIYFGEGSWLTVV.

This clone came up a few times. The chain recombines TRBV6-1 with TRBJ1-3; 7 nucleotides line up with TRBD1. With 6 bases clipped from V and 2 bases from J, the junction kept 7 bases outside the gene matches. This CDR3 has 15 residues. Germline CDR1 reads MNHNS; CDR2 reads SASEGT. CDR3 region: CASRLSTGPGNTIYF. The CDR3 DNA reads TGTGCCAGCAGGCTATCGACAGGGCCTGGAAACACCATATATTTT.

This sequence joins TRBV4-3 and TRBJ2-5, with TRBD2 matching 9 bases. This CDR3 is built from 15 residues. Germline V gene sequence: CDR1 LGHNA, CDR2 YSLEER. The ends lost 4 bases at V and 4 bases at J; junction bases unmatched: 7. The CDR3 region has the DNA TGCGCCAGCAGCCTCGGCTTAGCGGGGGTAGAGACCCAGTACTTC. Amino acids: CASSLGLAGVETQYF.

The chain employs TRBV9 and TRBJ1-1; 9 nucleotides line up with TRBD1. The CDR3 length is 15 residues. The germline gives CDR1 SGDLS, CDR2 YYNGEE. The junction had 4 bases not matched to a gene; V was cut back by 0 bases and J by 4 bases. The CDR3 region has the DNA TGTGCCAGCAGCGTAGGGGGACAGGGACCCACTGAAGCTTTCTTT. Amino acids: CASSVGGQGPTEAFF.

The rearrangement links TRBV2 to TRBJ2-6; weak D call: TRBD2 (6 bases). The germline gives CDR1 SNHLY, CDR2 FYNNEI. This CDR3 has 16 residues. Between the trimmed V and J ends, which lost 9 bases and 0 bases, there was a span of 15 bases. This CDR3 reads CARAVMGGSGANVLTF. The CDR3 nucleotides read TGTGCCAGGGCGGTCATGGGGGGCTCTGGGGCCAACGTCCTGACTTTC. Combining the CDR3 with reference TRBV2 and TRBJ2-6 gives the whole variable domain EPEVTQTPSHQVTQMGQEVILRCVPISNHLYFYWYRQILGQKVEFLVSFYNNEISEKSEIFDDQFSVERPDGSNFTLKIRSTKLEDSAMYFCARAVMGGSGANVLTFGAGSRLTVL.

The V and J genes are TRBV5-1 and TRBJ2-3; 15 nucleotides line up with TRBD2. V lost 5 bases to trimming and J lost 6 bases; unmatched junction nucleotides: 7. From germline, CDR1 is SGHRS and CDR2 YFSETQ. This CDR3 is 16 amino acids long. CDR3 DNA: TGCGCCAGCAGATCCGGGACTAGCGGGGGGCGGGATACGCAGTATTTT. As protein: CASRSGTSGGRDTQYF. Looking up the rest from reference TRBV5-1 and TRBJ2-3 gives the full variable domain: KAGVTQTPRYLIKTRGQQVTLSCSPISGHRSVSWYQQTPGQGLQFLFEYFSETQRNKGNFPGRFSGRQFSNSRSEMNVSTLELGDSALYLCASRSGTSGGRDTQYFGPGTRLTVL.

The chain carries TRBV6-5 and TRBJ1-1; 7 positions match TRBD1. CDR3 length: 13 residues. V lost 2 bases, J lost 13 bases, and 10 bases stayed unmatched. Germline lookup yields CDR1 MNHEY and CDR2 SVGAGI. The CDR3 protein is CASSYQDGRGNFF. CDR3 sequence (DNA): TGTGCCAGCAGTTACCAAGATGGCAGGGGGAATTTCTTT.

This clone was seen a single time. The chain uses TRBV2 and TRBJ1-4; 7 bases are shared with TRBD1. Germline V CDR1 and CDR2: SNHLY, FYNNEI. The CDR3 sequence is 14 residues long. V lost 2 bases and J lost 3; bases outside the gene matches: 0. Here the CDR3 DNA reads TGTGCCAGCAGTGAACAGGGGGCTAATGAAAAACTGTTTTTT. Its protein product is CASSEQGANEKLFF.

The CDR3 DNA follows: TGTGCCATCAACAAAGACAGGGGAGGCGAGCAGTACTTC. It is translated as CAINKDRGGEQYF. The gene calls are TRBV10-3 and TRBJ2-7; TRBD1 aligns across 8 bases. V lost 7 bases to trimming and J lost 6 bases; unmatched junction nucleotides: 8. Per germline, CDR1 ENHRY and CDR2 SYGVKD. The CDR3 sequence is 13 residues long.

This clone was seen a few times. The chain employs TRBV5-4 and TRBJ2-2, with D possibly TRBD2 on 6 matching bases. Deletions cut 0 bases from V and 4 bases from J, with 13 bases between. The CDR3 is 16 amino acids. Germline V gene sequence: CDR1 SGHNT, CDR2 YYREEE (reference sequence). Written as DNA, the CDR3 is TGTGCCAGCAGCTTGGGGTTGGGGGGAAGCACCGGGGAGCTGTTTTTT. Amino acids: CASSLGLGGSTGELFF.

CDR3 nucleotides: TGTGCCATCAGTCCAGGGCCCGGGGAGCTGTTTTTT. Translation gives CAISPGPGELFF. The rearrangement links TRBV10-3 to TRBJ2-2, with a tentative D call TRBD1 (5 bases). V lost 5 bases and J 6 bases, leaving 7 bases between the germline ends. The CDR3 has 12 residues. Germline CDR1 is ENHRY and CDR2 is SYGVKD.

The V and J genes are TRBV5-1 and TRBJ2-7; perhaps TRBD1 as D (6 bases). CDR1 and CDR2 (germline): SGHRS, YFSETQ. The CDR3 runs to 14 residues. V was shortened by 0 bases and J by 2 bases, with 9 bases between the two germline ends. The CDR3 nucleotides are TGCGCCAGCAGCTTGGGACAGGTAGCCTACGAGCAGTACTTC. It codes for CASSLGQVAYEQYF.

This chain links TRBV7-9 with TRBJ2-5; TRBD2 matches 8 bases. Looked up from germline, CDR1 is SEHNR and CDR2 is FQNEAQ (reference sequence). With 3 bases clipped from V and 5 bases from J, the junction kept 8 bases outside the gene matches. This CDR3 is built from 15 residues. This chain's CDR3 is CASSFLGTSAETQYF. The CDR3 DNA reads as TGTGCCAGCAGCTTCCTCGGGACTAGTGCGGAGACCCAGTACTTC.